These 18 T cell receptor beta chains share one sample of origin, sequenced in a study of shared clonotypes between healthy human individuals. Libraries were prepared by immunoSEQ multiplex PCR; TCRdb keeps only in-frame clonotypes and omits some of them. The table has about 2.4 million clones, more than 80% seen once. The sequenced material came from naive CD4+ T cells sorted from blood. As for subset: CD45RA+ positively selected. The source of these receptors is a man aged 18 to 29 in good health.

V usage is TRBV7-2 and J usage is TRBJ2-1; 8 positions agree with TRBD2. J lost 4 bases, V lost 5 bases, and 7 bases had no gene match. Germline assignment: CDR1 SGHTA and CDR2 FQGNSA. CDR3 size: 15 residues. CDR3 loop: CASSRPGLGYNEQFF. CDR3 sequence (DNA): TGTGCCAGCAGCCGCCCGGGACTAGGATACAATGAGCAGTTCTTC. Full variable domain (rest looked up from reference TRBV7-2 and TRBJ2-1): GAGVSQSPSNKVTEKGKDVELRCDPISGHTALYWYRQSLGQGLEFLIYFQGNSAPDKSGLPSDRFSAERTGGSVSTLTIQRTQQEDSAVYLCASSRPGLGYNEQFFGPGTRLTVL.

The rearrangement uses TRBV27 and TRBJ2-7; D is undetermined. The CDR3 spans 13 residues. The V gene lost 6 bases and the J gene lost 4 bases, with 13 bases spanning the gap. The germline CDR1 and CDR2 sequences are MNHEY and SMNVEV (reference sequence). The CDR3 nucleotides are TGTGCCAGCAGGCAGTCGGCGAGTTACGAGCAGTACTTC. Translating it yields CASRQSASYEQYF.

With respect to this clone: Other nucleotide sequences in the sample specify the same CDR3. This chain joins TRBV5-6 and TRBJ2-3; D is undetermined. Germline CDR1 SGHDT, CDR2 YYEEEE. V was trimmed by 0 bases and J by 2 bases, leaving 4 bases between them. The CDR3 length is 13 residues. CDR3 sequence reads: CASSLDFTDTQYF. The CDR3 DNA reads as TGTGCCAGCAGCTTGGATTTCACAGATACGCAGTATTTT.

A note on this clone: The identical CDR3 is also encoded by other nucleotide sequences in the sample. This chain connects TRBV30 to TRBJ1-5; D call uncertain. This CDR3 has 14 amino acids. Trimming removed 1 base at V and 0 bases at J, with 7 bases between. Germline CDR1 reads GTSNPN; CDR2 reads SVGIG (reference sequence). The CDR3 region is CAWSGRISNQPQHF. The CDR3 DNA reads TGTGCCTGGAGTGGGCGGATTAGCAATCAGCCCCAGCATTTT.

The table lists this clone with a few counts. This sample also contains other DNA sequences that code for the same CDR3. The CDR3 reads CASSGTGNQPQHF. The DNA for the CDR3 is TGTGCCAGTAGCGGGACAGGCAATCAGCCCCAGCATTTT. The J gene is TRBJ1-5, the V gene TRBV19; TRBD1 matches at 7 bases. This CDR3 spans 13 amino acids. Per germline, CDR1 LNHDA and CDR2 SQIVND (reference sequence). V trimming: 6 bases; J trimming: 2 bases; junction bases outside the gene matches: 1.

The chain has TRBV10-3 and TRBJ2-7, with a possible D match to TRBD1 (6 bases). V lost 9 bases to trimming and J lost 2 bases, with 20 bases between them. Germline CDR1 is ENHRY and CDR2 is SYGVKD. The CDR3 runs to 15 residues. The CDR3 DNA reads TGTGCCATTCTCAATCCCGACAGGAATGCCTACGAGCAGTACTTC. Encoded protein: CAILNPDRNAYEQYF.

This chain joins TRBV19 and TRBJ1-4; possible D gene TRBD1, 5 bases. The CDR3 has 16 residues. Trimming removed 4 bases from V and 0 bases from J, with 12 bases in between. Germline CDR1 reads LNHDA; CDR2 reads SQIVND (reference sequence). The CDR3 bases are TGTGCCAGTAGTAGTGACAGAAAATCAACTAATGAAAAACTGTTTTTT. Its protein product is CASSSDRKSTNEKLFF.

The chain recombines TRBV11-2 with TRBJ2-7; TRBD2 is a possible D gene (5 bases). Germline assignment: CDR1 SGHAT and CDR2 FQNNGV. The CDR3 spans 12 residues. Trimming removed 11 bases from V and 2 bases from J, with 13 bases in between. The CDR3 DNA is TGTGCCGCCGGCGGAGGTCCCTACGAGCAGTACTTC. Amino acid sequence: CAAGGGPYEQYF.

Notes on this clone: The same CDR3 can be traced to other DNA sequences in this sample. The CDR3 region has the DNA TGTGCCAGCAGTTTAACAGGGGACGAGCAGTACTTC. Its protein is CASSLTGDEQYF. The chain has TRBV28 and TRBJ2-7; 7 nucleotides match TRBD1. Germline V gene sequence: CDR1 MDHEN, CDR2 SYDVKM. Unmatched junction bases numbered 0, after V lost 2 bases and J lost 5 bases. This CDR3 region has 12 residues. Looking up the rest from reference TRBV28 and TRBJ2-7 gives the full variable domain: DVKVTQSSRYLVKRTGEKVFLECVQDMDHENMFWYRQDPGLGLRLIYFSYDVKMKEKGDIPEGYSVSREKKERFSLILESASTNQTSMYLCASSLTGDEQYFGPGTRLTVT.

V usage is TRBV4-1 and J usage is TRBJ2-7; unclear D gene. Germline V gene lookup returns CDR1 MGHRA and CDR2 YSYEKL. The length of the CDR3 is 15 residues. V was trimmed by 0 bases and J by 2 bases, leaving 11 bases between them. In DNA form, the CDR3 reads TGCGCCAGCAGCCAAGAAACGATCCCCACCTACGAGCAGTACTTC. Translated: CASSQETIPTYEQYF.

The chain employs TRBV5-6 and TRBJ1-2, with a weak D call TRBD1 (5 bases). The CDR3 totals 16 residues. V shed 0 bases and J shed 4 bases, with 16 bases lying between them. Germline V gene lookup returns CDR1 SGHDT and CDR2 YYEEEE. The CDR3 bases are TGTGCCAGCAGCTTGGCCTTGGGGGATAGGGGCTATGGCTACACCTTC. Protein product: CASSLALGDRGYGYTF. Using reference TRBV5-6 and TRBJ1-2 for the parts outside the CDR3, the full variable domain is DAGVTQSPTHLIKTRGQQVTLRCSPKSGHDTVSWYQQALGQGPQFIFQYYEEEERQRGNFPDRFSGHQFPNYSSELNVNALLLGDSALYLCASSLALGDRGYGYTFGSGTRLTVV.

CDR3 loop: CASGGTDTNYGYTF. The CDR3 region has the DNA TGTGCCAGCGGCGGGACAGACACTAACTATGGCTACACCTTC. The chain carries TRBV28 and TRBJ1-2; 7 bases are a match to TRBD1. Germline V gene data show CDR1 as MDHEN and CDR2 as SYDVKM. V was clipped by 8 bases and J by 0 bases; unmatched bases: 6. The CDR3 totals 14 residues.

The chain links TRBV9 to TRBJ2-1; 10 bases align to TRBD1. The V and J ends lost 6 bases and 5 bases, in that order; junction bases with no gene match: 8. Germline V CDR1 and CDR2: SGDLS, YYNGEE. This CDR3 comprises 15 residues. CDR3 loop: CASNRPGQGNNEQFF. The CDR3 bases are TGTGCCAGCAACCGACCGGGACAGGGGAACAATGAGCAGTTCTTC.

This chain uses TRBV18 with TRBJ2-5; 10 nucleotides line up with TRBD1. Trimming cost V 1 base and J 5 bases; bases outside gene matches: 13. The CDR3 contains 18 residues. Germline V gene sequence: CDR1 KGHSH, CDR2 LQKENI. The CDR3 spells CASSPRNPGTGVGETQYF. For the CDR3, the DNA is TGTGCCAGCTCACCACGGAACCCCGGGACAGGGGTCGGGGAGACCCAGTACTTC.

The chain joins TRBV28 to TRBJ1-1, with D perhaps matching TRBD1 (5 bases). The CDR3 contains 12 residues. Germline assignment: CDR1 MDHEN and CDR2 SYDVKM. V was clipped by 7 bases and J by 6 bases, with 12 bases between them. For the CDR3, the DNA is TGTGCCAGCACCTGGGGGGGAGCTGAAGCTTTCTTT. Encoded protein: CASTWGGAEAFF.

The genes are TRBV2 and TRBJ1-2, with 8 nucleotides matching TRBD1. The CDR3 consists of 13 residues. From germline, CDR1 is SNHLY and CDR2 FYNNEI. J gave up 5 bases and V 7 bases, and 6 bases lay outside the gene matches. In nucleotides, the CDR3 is TGTGCCAGCACCACGACAGGGGAGTATGGCTACACCTTC. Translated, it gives CASTTTGEYGYTF.

The CDR3 nucleotides read TGTGCCAGCAGCCCGACTAGCGGGAGTGTAGCCGGGGAGCTGTTTTTT. Translated, it gives CASSPTSGSVAGELFF. This rearrangement joins TRBV5-4 to TRBJ2-2, with 12 bases that match TRBD2. Trimming cost V 4 bases and J 6 bases; bases outside gene matches: 7. The CDR3 loop spans 16 amino acids. Germline CDR1 reads SGHNT; CDR2 reads YYREEE (reference sequence).

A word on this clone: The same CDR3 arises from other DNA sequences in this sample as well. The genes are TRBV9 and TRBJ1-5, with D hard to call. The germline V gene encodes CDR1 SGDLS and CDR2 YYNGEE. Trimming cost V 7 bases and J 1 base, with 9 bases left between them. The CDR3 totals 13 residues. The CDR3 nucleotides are TGTGCCAGCTCCCGGGAGAGCAATCAGCCCCAGCATTTT. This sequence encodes CASSRESNQPQHF.